These 23 T cell receptor beta chains came from one sample sequenced in a study of a mutant IDH1 vaccine in newly diagnosed glioma. Antigens of these TCRs are unknown. Assay used: immunoSEQ multiplex PCR; TCRdb lists only in-frame clones, some missing. The repertoire consists of tens of thousands of clones, with over 75% occurring once and the leading ten covering roughly 5.6%. The time point here: week 47, end of study. Each dose delivered 300 ug of mutant IDH1 20-mer peptide subcutaneously with imiquimod. The source was PBMCs, collected from a glioma patient whose treatment included an IDH1 peptide vaccine. The receptors come from a man aged 40-55 years with glioma.

V and J are TRBV7-8 and TRBJ2-7, with 9 positions matching TRBD1. The CDR3 is 17 amino acids. CDR1 is SGHVS and CDR2 is FQNEAQ in the germline V gene. The J segment lost 7 bases and the V segment lost 4 bases, leaving 17 bases of the junction unmatched. The CDR3 bases are TGTGCCAGCAGCTCCCGTTGGGGACAGGGCCGCCTCCGGGAGCAGTACTTC. Its protein is CASSSRWGQGRLREQYF.

For this clone: The germline gene is not matched at one end of the junction; a read error may be the cause. The V call is TRBV6-5, the J call TRBJ1-2; TRBD1 matches 8 bases. The CDR3 totals 13 residues. Germline assignment: CDR1 MNHEY and CDR2 SVGAGI. The CDR3 loop is CANSLDREYGYTF. The DNA of the CDR3 is TGTGCCAACAGTCTGGACAGGGAATATGGCTACACCTTC.

This clone appeared once. The chain recombines TRBV6-5 with TRBJ1-3; no clear D. Trimming removed 8 bases from V and 4 bases from J, with 6 bases in between. Germline V gene data show CDR1 as MNHEY and CDR2 as SVGAGI. The CDR3 sequence is 11 residues long. CDR3 nucleotides: TGTGCCAGCCAGGAAGGAAACACCATATATTTT. Protein product: CASQEGNTIYF.

This rearrangement joins TRBV11-3 to TRBJ2-2, with no clear D. This CDR3 contains 15 residues. The germline CDR1 and CDR2 sequences are SGHNT and YENEEA. V lost 4 bases, J lost 3 bases, and 12 bases lay in between. CDR3 sequence (DNA): TGTGCCAGCAGCTCGGACCCCCGGGACACCGGGGAGCTGTTTTTT. Translation: CASSSDPRDTGELFF.

The chain uses TRBV6-5 and TRBJ1-3; D is undetermined. CDR3 length: 15 residues. Germline CDR1 is MNHEY and CDR2 is SVGAGI. V was clipped by 8 bases and J by 3 bases, with 17 bases between them. Written as DNA, the CDR3 is TGTGCCAGCGGGAGACAAGGAAGCTATGGAAACACCATATATTTT. Amino acids: CASGRQGSYGNTIYF.

A single count supports this clone. The J gene is TRBJ1-5, the V gene TRBV10-3; 11 bases line up with TRBD1. V lost 10 bases, J lost 6 bases, and 11 bases stayed unmatched. CDR3 length: 15 residues. Germline CDR1 reads ENHRY; CDR2 reads SYGVKD. CDR3 in DNA: TGTGCCACCCAGCCCGGGACAGGGGGAAGTCAGCCCCAGCATTTT. Encoded protein: CATQPGTGGSQPQHF.

This rearrangement joins TRBV7-9 to TRBJ1-4; TRBD1 might be the D (5 bases). This CDR3 spans 15 amino acids. The V end was cut by 1 base, the J end by 8 bases, with 14 bases between. Germline V lookup: CDR1 SEHNR, CDR2 FQNEAQ (reference sequence). The CDR3 nucleotides read TGTGCCAGCAGCTTAGTACCCCAGGGAGGGGAAAAACTGTTTTTT. Its translation is CASSLVPQGGEKLFF.

This chain connects TRBV6-5 to TRBJ1-2; D unclear. Germline V gene sequence: CDR1 MNHEY, CDR2 SVGAGI. Between the trimmed V and J ends, which lost 0 bases and 4 bases, there was a span of 15 bases. The CDR3 runs to 16 residues. CDR3 loop: CASSYSWQVFGYGYTF. CDR3 nucleotides: TGTGCCAGCAGTTACTCCTGGCAGGTGTTTGGCTATGGCTACACCTTC.

This clone was seen only once. The chain combines TRBV7-3 with TRBJ2-5; perhaps TRBD1 as D (6 bases). The germline V and J ends were trimmed by 1 base and 5 bases, with 11 bases remaining between them. In germline, CDR1 is SGHTA, CDR2 FQGTGA. CDR3 length: 14 residues. In DNA, the CDR3 is TGTGCCAGCAGCTTAAATTGGGGGCCGGAGACCCAGTACTTC. Its protein is CASSLNWGPETQYF.

This clone is medium-sized within its sample. The chain uses TRBV28 and TRBJ1-2; D remains unclear. CDR3 length: 13 amino acids. The germline V gene has CDR1 MDHEN and CDR2 SYDVKM. The V end lost 4 bases, the J end lost 8 bases, and 14 bases lay between the germline ends. The CDR3 here is CASSWSEGQGYTF. CDR3 coding DNA: TGTGCCAGCAGTTGGTCGGAAGGGCAAGGCTACACCTTC.

This clone showed up just once. CDR3: CASSQDHSLLTYEQYF. The CDR3, as DNA: TGTGCCAGCAGCCAAGATCATAGCCTCTTAACCTACGAGCAGTACTTC. The chain is built from TRBV4-2 and TRBJ2-7, with D hard to call. Germline V gene data show CDR1 as LGHNA and CDR2 as YNFKEQ. The CDR3 length is 16 residues. The ends were cut back, 0 bases at V and 2 bases at J, with 14 bases in the middle.

The CDR3 is CASMGLALREQYF. CDR3 DNA: TGTGCCAGCATGGGACTAGCCTTACGCGAGCAGTACTTC. The chain combines TRBV2 with TRBJ2-5, with TRBD2 matching over 9 bases. The J call is doubtful: the DNA matches TRBJ2-7 better. CDR3 length: 13 residues. Germline CDR1 is SNHLY and CDR2 is FYNNEI.

This clone has just a few counts. J is TRBJ1-2 and V is TRBV5-5; 9 positions agree with TRBD1. J lost 7 bases, V lost 5 bases, and 6 bases had no gene match. CDR1 is SGHKS and CDR2 is YYEKEE in the germline V gene (reference sequence). The CDR3 is made up of 13 amino acids. CDR3 residues: CASRSTGGGGYTF. In nucleotides, the CDR3 is TGTGCCAGCAGATCAACAGGGGGCGGTGGCTACACCTTC.

J is TRBJ2-5 and V is TRBV4-3, with TRBD2 as a possible D gene (6 bases). CDR1 LGHNA and CDR2 YSLEER come from the germline V gene. Deletions cut 3 bases from V and 4 bases from J, with 18 bases between. The CDR3 covers 16 residues. CDR3 protein: CASSQDQGLWGETQYF. In nucleotides, the CDR3 is TGCGCCAGCAGCCAGGACCAGGGACTGTGGGGAGAGACCCAGTACTTC.

V and J are TRBV7-2 and TRBJ2-1; TRBD2 agrees at 7 bases. Losses at the gene ends were 0 bases for V and 7 bases for J; bases not matched to a gene: 9. Per the germline V gene, CDR1 is SGHTA and CDR2 is FQGNSA. CDR3 length equals 16 residues. The CDR3 DNA sequence: TGTGCCAGCAGCTTAGCTGAGCGGGAACCCCAGAATGAGCAGTTCTTC. Translated, it gives CASSLAEREPQNEQFF.

The CDR3 reads CASSEGGGGYGYTF. The DNA of the CDR3 is TGTGCCAGCAGTGAAGGAGGGGGTGGATATGGCTACACCTTC. J is TRBJ1-2 and V is TRBV2; the D gene is possibly TRBD1 (6 bases). There are 14 residues in the CDR3. The germline V and J ends were trimmed by 1 base and 5 bases, with 11 bases remaining between them. CDR1 is SNHLY and CDR2 is FYNNEI in the germline V gene.

CDR3: CASGKTGSETQYF. The DNA for the CDR3 is TGTGCCAGCGGAAAGACAGGTTCGGAGACCCAGTACTTC. The V and J genes are TRBV28 and TRBJ2-5; D may be TRBD1 (6 bases). The germline V and J ends were trimmed by 8 bases and 5 bases, with 15 bases remaining between them. Germline-derived CDR1 and CDR2 are MDHEN and SYDVKM. CDR3 size: 13 residues.

The genes are TRBV5-4 and TRBJ2-5; TRBD2 agrees at 8 bases. Unmatched junction bases numbered 4, after V lost 1 base and J lost 2 bases. CDR1 and CDR2 from the germline V gene are SGHNT and YYREEE (reference sequence). The CDR3 sequence is 15 residues long. CDR3 residues: CASSLLAGYQETQYF. In DNA form, the CDR3 reads TGTGCCAGCAGCTTGCTAGCGGGTTATCAAGAGACCCAGTACTTC.

The rearrangement uses TRBV27 and TRBJ2-1, with 7 bases matching TRBD2. The CDR3 runs 14 residues. Germline V gene lookup returns CDR1 MNHEY and CDR2 SMNVEV (reference sequence). V was pared by 4 bases and J by 4 bases, with 4 bases of the junction left unmatched. Here the CDR3 DNA reads TGTGCCAGCAGTTGGGAGGGCCGGTACAATGAGCAGTTCTTC. This encodes CASSWEGRYNEQFF.

In this sample, this clone turned up once. CDR3 amino acids: CASSKSKGIYEQYF. The CDR3 DNA reads as TGTGCCAGCAGCAAAAGTAAGGGGATCTACGAGCAGTACTTC. The chain has TRBV21-1 and TRBJ2-7; the table calls TRBD1, which could not be checked here. TRBV21-1 is a pseudogene locus. The CDR3 spans 14 residues.

The gene calls are TRBV19 and TRBJ2-2; 10 positions agree with TRBD1. CDR1 and CDR2 from the germline V gene are LNHDA and SQIVND (reference sequence). This CDR3 is 16 amino acids long. After removal of 5 bases from V and 2 bases from J, the junction contained 5 bases not matched to a gene. CDR3 nucleotide sequence: TGTGCCAGTAGTCACGGGACAGGGGCAAACACCGGGGAGCTGTTTTTT. It translates to CASSHGTGANTGELFF.

This chain connects TRBV30 to TRBJ1-5; maybe TRBD1 (5 bases). Germline lookup yields CDR1 GTSNPN and CDR2 SVGIG (reference sequence). Trimming took 0 bases from V and 4 from J, leaving 13 bases between them. The CDR3 spans 15 residues. Here the CDR3 DNA reads TGTGCCTGGAGTGTATCTGGGGCCTCTAATCAGCCCCAGCATTTT. Its protein is CAWSVSGASNQPQHF.

The genes are TRBV4-1 and TRBJ2-7; 10 bases fit TRBD2. CDR3 size: 16 residues. J lost 0 bases, V lost 4 bases, and 6 bases had no gene match. Germline CDR1 and CDR2: MGHRA and YSYEKL. CDR3 loop: CASSLGLAATSYEQYF. CDR3 bases: TGCGCCAGCAGCCTTGGACTAGCGGCAACCTCCTACGAGCAGTACTTC.